This T cell receptor beta chain was obtained from a study of CD8 T cells in ankylosing spondylitis. TCRdb called the 5' RACE reads again in MiXCR, with one record for every CDR3 protein. Of about 130,000 distinct CDR3 sequences listed, roughly 7.3% were seen once; the top ten hold 12%. Trimming cost V 6 bases and J 2 bases, with 11 bases left between them. The length of the CDR3 is 13 residues. Germline V gene sequence: CDR1 SQVTM, CDR2 ANQGSEA. Broader study findings: Prior work had noted some motif variants in reactive arthritis blood and synovial fluid. Roughly 8 highly homologous variants formed a TCR beta motif that appeared characteristic of ankylosing spondylitis blood. Peripheral blood held disease-linked clones only at relatively low frequency, and these were CD8+.

This clonotype showed up many times. Its antigen is not identified. The receptor comes from a male donor with ankylosing spondylitis or in good health (not recorded which). The V gene is TRBV29-1, the J gene TRBJ1-5, with a weak D call TRBD1 (5 bases). The sample comprised blood, either unsorted or a sorted T cell fraction (not recorded which). CDR3 sequence (DNA): TGCAGCGTCGGGACCTACGGCAATCAGCCCCAGCATTTT. Protein: CSVGTYGNQPQHF.